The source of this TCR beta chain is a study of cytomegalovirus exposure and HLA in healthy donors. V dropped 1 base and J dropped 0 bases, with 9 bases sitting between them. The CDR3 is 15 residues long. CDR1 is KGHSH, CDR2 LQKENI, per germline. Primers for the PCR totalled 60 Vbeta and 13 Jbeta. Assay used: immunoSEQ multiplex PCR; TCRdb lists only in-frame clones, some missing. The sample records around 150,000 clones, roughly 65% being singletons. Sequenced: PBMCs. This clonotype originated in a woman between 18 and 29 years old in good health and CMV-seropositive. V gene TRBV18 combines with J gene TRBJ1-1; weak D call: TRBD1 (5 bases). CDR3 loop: CASSPLQALNTEAFF. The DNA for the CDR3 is TGTGCCAGCTCACCACTACAGGCCTTGAACACTGAAGCTTTCTTT.